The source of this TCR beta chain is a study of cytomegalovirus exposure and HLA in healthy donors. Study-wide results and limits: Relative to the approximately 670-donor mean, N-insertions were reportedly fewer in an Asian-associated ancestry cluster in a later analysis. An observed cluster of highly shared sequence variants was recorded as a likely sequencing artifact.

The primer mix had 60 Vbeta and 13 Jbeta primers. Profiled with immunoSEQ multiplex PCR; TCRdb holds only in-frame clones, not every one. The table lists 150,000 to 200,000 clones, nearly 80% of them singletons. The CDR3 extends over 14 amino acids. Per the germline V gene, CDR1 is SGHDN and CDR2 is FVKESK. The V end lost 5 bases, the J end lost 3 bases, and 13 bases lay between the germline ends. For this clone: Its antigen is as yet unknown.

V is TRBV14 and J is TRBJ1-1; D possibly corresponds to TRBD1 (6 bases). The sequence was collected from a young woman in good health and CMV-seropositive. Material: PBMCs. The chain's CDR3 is CASSVRGGDTEAFF. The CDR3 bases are TGTGCCAGCAGCGTCAGGGGAGGGGACACTGAAGCTTTCTTT.